These T cell receptor beta chains were read from a single sample in a study of T cells in Graves' hyperthyroidism and ophthalmopathy. TCRdb itself ran the multiplex PCR reads through MiXCR, one entry per CDR3 protein. This sample has about 720,000 distinct CDR3 sequences, with roughly a sixth found just once. Material for sequencing was blood. The receptors were sampled from a woman in her forties or fifties with Graves' hyperthyroidism that later progressed to Graves' ophthalmopathy. Both conserved end residues are part of each CDR3. D genes are given only for firm matches. Size is stated for part of the rows, as once, few or many counts, or as a class when the clone is expanded.

j_gene | len | v_gene | d_gene | abundance | CDR3nt | CDR3aa
TRBJ1-4 | 14 | TRBV5-5 | NA | few | TGTGCCAGCAGCTTGGATGTACAGGGTGTCAAACTGTTTTTT | CASSLDVQGVKLFF
TRBJ1-2 | 12 | TRBV7-9 | NA | many | TGTGCCAGCAGCTCGGACAGTTCCGGCTACACCTTC | CASSSDSSGYTF
TRBJ2-3 | 14 | TRBV15 | NA | NA | TGTGCCACCAGCAGAGATGGCTACACAGATACGCAGTATTTT | CATSRDGYTDTQYF
TRBJ1-2 | 13 | TRBV29-1 | NA | NA | TGCAGCGTTGAAGAACCGGGGGGCTTTGGCTACACCTTC | CSVEEPGGFGYTF
TRBJ2-3 | 16 | TRBV2 | TRBD1 | NA | TGTGCCAGCGGGGGTAGAGGGGGCTATGTGGCAGATACGCAGTATTTT | CASGGRGGYVADTQYF
TRBJ1-4 | 15 | TRBV5-1 | NA | few | TGCGCCAGCAGCTTGGAGGTGGCAGAAAATGAAAAACTGTTTTTT | CASSLEVAENEKLFF
TRBJ2-1 | 17 | TRBV18 | NA | few | TGTGCCAGCTCACCACGTTTACCGGCGGGAACCTACAATGAGCAGTTCTTC | CASSPRLPAGTYNEQFF
TRBJ1-1 | 11 | TRBV29-1 | NA | few | TGCAGCGTTGAATCCCGCACTGAAGCTTTCTTT | CSVESRTEAFF
TRBJ2-5 | 14 | TRBV13 | NA | NA | TGTGCCAGCAGCGGCCCGGGACTGGGAGAGACCCAGTACTTC | CASSGPGLGETQYF
TRBJ1-5 | 15 | TRBV4-1 | NA | NA | TGCGCCAGCAGCCAAGATACGGGGAGCAATCAGCCCCAGCATTTT | CASSQDTGSNQPQHF
TRBJ2-5 | 15 | TRBV20-1 | NA | NA | TGCAGTGCTAGCGACGGATACGGGCCCCAAGAGACCCAGTACTTC | CSASDGYGPQETQYF
TRBJ2-3 | 18 | TRBV24-1 | NA | many | TGTGCCACCAGTGAGCCATCTCCCGGGACTCCAAGCACAGATACGCAGTATTTT | CATSEPSPGTPSTDTQYF
TRBJ1-4 | 15 | TRBV7-9 | NA | NA | TGTGCCAGCAGCCTGGTCGGAGGTCATAATGAAAAACTGTTTTTT | CASSLVGGHNEKLFF
TRBJ2-5 | 13 | TRBV29-1 | NA | NA | TGCAGCGTTGCCGGGGGGCGCTTAGAGACCCAGTACTTC | CSVAGGRLETQYF
TRBJ2-5 | 14 | TRBV7-3 | NA | few | TGTGCCAGCAGCTTGGGGCTGGTGGGGGAGACCCAGTACTTC | CASSLGLVGETQYF
TRBJ2-5 | 13 | TRBV27 | TRBD1 | NA | TGTGCCAGCCGTCGGGGACAGAAAGAGACCCAGTACTTC | CASRRGQKETQYF
TRBJ2-3 | 16 | TRBV12-3/TRBV12-4 | NA | many | TGTGCCAGCAGCCCTGGGCGGGGACAGCACACAGATACGCAGTATTTT | CASSPGRGQHTDTQYF
TRBJ1-2 | 14 | TRBV5-8 | NA | many | TGTGCCAGCAGCTTGAGCGCAGCTAACTATGGCTACACCTTC | CASSLSAANYGYTF
TRBJ2-4 | 16 | TRBV3-1 | TRBD2 | few | TGTGCCAGCAGCCAAGATCTCAGCGGGGGTATCAACATTCAGTACTTC | CASSQDLSGGINIQYF
TRBJ1-1 | 14 | TRBV6-1 | NA | many | TGTGCCAGCAAGAAGGAGTTGGAGGGGGCTGAAGCTTTCTTT | CASKKELEGAEAFF
TRBJ1-1 | 14 | TRBV7-3 | NA | many | TGTGCCAGCAGCTTAATCGGCACCTACACTGAAGCTTTCTTT | CASSLIGTYTEAFF
TRBJ1-4 | 18 | TRBV19 | NA | few | TGTGCCAGTAGTATGGACCGGGGAGAGGGATCGGCTAATGAAAAACTGTTTTTT | CASSMDRGEGSANEKLFF
TRBJ2-7 | 13 | TRBV12-5 | NA | many | TGTGCTAGTGGTTGGACGGAATCCTACGAGCAGTACTTC | CASGWTESYEQYF
TRBJ2-7 | 15 | TRBV19 | TRBD1 | few | TGTGCCAGTAGTAGCAACTGGGACAGGGTCTACGAGCAGTACTTC | CASSSNWDRVYEQYF
TRBJ2-6 | 20 | TRBV7-8 | TRBD2 | NA | TGTGCCAGCAGCCAAAGAAGGGTACTAGCGGGGACCCCTGGGGCCAACGTCCCGACTTTC | CASSQRRVLAGTPGANVPTF
TRBJ1-5 | 15 | TRBV6-1 | TRBD1 | many | TGTGCCAGCAGTGAGGGACCGGACAGGTATCAGCCCCAGCATTTT | CASSEGPDRYQPQHF
TRBJ1-5 | 16 | TRBV6-1 | NA | NA | TGTGCCAGCAGTGAACAGGTTACGCGGGTTAGGGAGCCCCAGCATTTT | CASSEQVTRVREPQHF
TRBJ1-1 | 13 | TRBV2 | NA | NA | TGTGCCAGCAGCCCCGCACCGAACACTGAAGCTTTCTTT | CASSPAPNTEAFF
TRBJ1-4 | 13 | TRBV5-1 | NA | many | TGCGCCAGCAGACAACAGACTAATGAAAAACTGTTTTTT | CASRQQTNEKLFF
TRBJ1-4 | 16 | TRBV27 | NA | NA | TGTGCCAGCAGTTTTATACCCCCGGACCTTAATGAAAAACTGTTTTTT | CASSFIPPDLNEKLFF
TRBJ2-7 | 15 | TRBV28 | TRBD1 | many | TGTGCCAGCAGCCCCCTTTGGACAGGGATCCACGAGCAGTACTTC | CASSPLWTGIHEQYF
TRBJ1-6 | 17 | TRBV29-1 | TRBD1 | NA | TGCAGCGTTGGGGTCTTTACAGGGGCTAGGTATAATTCACCCCTCCACTTT | CSVGVFTGARYNSPLHF
TRBJ2-3 | 15 | TRBV5-1 | TRBD1 | many | TGCGCCAGCAGCCCTGGACAGGGGAGAATAGATACGCAGTATTTT | CASSPGQGRIDTQYF
TRBJ1-3 | 14 | TRBV7-8 | NA | NA | TGTGCCAGCAGCTTTTACAGCTCGAGAAACACCATATATTTT | CASSFYSSRNTIYF
TRBJ1-2 | 15 | TRBV2 | NA | many | TGTGCCAGCAGTGGTTACCGGGGCGTTGGGTATGGCTACACCTTC | CASSGYRGVGYGYTF
TRBJ2-3 | 17 | TRBV2 | TRBD2 | few | TGTGCCAGCAGCGCGTTCTTAGCGGGGGCGAGCACAGATACGCAGTATTTT | CASSAFLAGASTDTQYF
TRBJ1-1 | 14 | TRBV7-8 | TRBD1 | NA | TGTGCCAGCAACGATCAGGGGGGGAACACTGAAGCTTTCTTT | CASNDQGGNTEAFF
TRBJ2-1 | 17 | TRBV9 | TRBD2 | few | TGTGCCAGCAGCGTAGACCTTAGCGGGGGCTCCTACAATGAGCAGTTCTTC | CASSVDLSGGSYNEQFF
TRBJ2-1 | 16 | TRBV24-1 | TRBD1 | few | TGTGCCACCAGTGAGACGGGCAGGGGGCCCTACAATGAGCAGTTCTTC | CATSETGRGPYNEQFF
TRBJ2-2 | 12 | TRBV29-1 | NA | few | TGCAGCGTGGTTAATACCCCCGGGGAGCTGTTTTTT | CSVVNTPGELFF
TRBJ2-1 | 15 | TRBV6-1 | NA | NA | TGTGCCAGCAGTGAATTGAGGGGCTCCTACAATGAGCAGTTCTTC | CASSELRGSYNEQFF
TRBJ1-1 | 12 | TRBV20-1 | NA | NA | TGCAGTGCTCCCGCAGGGGCCACTGAAGCTTTCTTT | CSAPAGATEAFF
TRBJ1-2 | 15 | TRBV6-1 | NA | NA | TGTGCCAGCAGTGGAAGGGTCGGGACCTTTTATGGCTACACCTTC | CASSGRVGTFYGYTF
TRBJ2-7 | 13 | TRBV7-9 | NA | many | TGTGCCAGCAGCCCGGTAGCTAACTACGAGCAGTACTTC | CASSPVANYEQYF
TRBJ2-1 | 11 | TRBV28 | NA | many | TGTGCCAGCAGCCTCTACAATGAGCAGTTCTTC | CASSLYNEQFF
TRBJ2-6 | 18 | TRBV20-1 | TRBD1 | NA | TGCAGTGCTAGAGATTATACAGGGGGCTCTTCTGGGGCCAACGTCCTGACTTTC | CSARDYTGGSSGANVLTF
TRBJ1-5 | 15 | TRBV6-2/TRBV6-3 | TRBD1 | NA | TGTGCCAGCAGTAAGACAGGGGGCTTCAGTCAGCCCCAGCATTTT | CASSKTGGFSQPQHF
TRBJ1-6 | 21 | TRBV5-1 | NA | few | TGCGCCAGCAGCTTGGGGCCCGGACAGTTAAGGGAAAACTCCTATAATTCACCCCTCCACTTT | CASSLGPGQLRENSYNSPLHF
TRBJ1-1 | 14 | TRBV3-1 | NA | many | TGTGCCAGCAGCATAGGAGGGTTTTTGGCTGAAGCTTTCTTT | CASSIGGFLAEAFF
TRBJ2-3 | 14 | TRBV20-1 | NA | few | TGCAGTGCTATGATCCGCACTGGGACAGATACGCAGTATTTT | CSAMIRTGTDTQYF
TRBJ1-2 | 16 | TRBV10-3 | NA | few | TGTGCCAACTCGCCCAGTGACAGTCTCGGCGACTATGGCTACACCTTC | CANSPSDSLGDYGYTF